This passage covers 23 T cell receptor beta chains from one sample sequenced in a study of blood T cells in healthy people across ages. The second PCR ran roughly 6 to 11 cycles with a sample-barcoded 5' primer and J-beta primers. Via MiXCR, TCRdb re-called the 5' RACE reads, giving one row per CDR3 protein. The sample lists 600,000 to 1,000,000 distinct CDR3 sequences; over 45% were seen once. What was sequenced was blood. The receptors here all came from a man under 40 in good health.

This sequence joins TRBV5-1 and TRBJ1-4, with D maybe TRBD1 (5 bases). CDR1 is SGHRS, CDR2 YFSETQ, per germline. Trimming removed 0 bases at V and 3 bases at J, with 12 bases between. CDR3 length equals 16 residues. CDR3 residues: CASSLGQYNPNEKLFF. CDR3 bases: TGCGCCAGCAGCTTGGGACAGTACAACCCTAATGAAAAACTGTTTTTT.

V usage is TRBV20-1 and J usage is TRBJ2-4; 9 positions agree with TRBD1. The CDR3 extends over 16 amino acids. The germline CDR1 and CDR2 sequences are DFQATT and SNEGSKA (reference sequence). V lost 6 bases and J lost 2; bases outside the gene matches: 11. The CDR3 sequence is CSAVGQGSKPKNIQYF. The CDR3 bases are TGCAGTGCCGTCGGACAGGGGTCGAAGCCCAAAAACATTCAGTACTTC.

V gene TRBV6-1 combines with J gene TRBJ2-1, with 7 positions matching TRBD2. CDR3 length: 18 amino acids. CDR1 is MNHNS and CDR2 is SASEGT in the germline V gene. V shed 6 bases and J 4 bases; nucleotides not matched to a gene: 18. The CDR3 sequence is CASSPRRSGLAAYNEQFF. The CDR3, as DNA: TGTGCCAGCAGCCCGAGGAGGTCTGGCCTAGCGGCTTACAATGAGCAGTTCTTC.

The CDR3 DNA is TGTGCCAGCAGCCCGAGCCGCGCGGGGTACAATGAGCAGTTCTTC. Amino acid sequence: CASSPSRAGYNEQFF. The rearrangement joins TRBV7-2 to TRBJ2-1; D possibly corresponds to TRBD2 (6 bases). Trimming took off 5 bases at V and 4 bases at J, with 15 bases between the two ends. Germline V CDR1 and CDR2: SGHTA, FQGNSA. The CDR3 covers 15 residues.

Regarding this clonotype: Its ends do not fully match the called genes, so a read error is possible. The DNA of the CDR3 is TGTGTCAGCAGCCCCCGCGTGTCCGGGGCCAACGTCCTGACTTTC. This codes for CVSSPRVSGANVLTF. The gene calls are TRBV12-3 or TRBV12-4 and TRBJ2-6; D is undetermined. This CDR3 region has 15 residues.

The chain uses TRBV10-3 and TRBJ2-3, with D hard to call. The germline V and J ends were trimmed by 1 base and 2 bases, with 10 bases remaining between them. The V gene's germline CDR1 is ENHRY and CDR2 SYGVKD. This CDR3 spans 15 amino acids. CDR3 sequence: CAISEWNSDTDTQYF. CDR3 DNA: TGTGCCATCAGTGAGTGGAACAGCGACACAGATACGCAGTATTTT.

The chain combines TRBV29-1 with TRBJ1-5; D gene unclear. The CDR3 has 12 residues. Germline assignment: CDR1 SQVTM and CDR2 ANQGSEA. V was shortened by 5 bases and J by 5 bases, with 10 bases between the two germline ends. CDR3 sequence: CSVSRHHQPQHF. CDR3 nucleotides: TGCAGCGTTTCAAGACACCATCAGCCCCAGCATTTT.

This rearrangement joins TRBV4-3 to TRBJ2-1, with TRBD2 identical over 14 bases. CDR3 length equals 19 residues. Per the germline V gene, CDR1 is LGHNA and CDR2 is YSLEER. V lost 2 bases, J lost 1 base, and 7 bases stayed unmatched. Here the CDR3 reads CASSQFSGTSGSSYNEQFF. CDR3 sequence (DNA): TGCGCCAGCAGCCAATTCAGTGGGACTAGCGGGAGTTCCTACAATGAGCAGTTCTTC.

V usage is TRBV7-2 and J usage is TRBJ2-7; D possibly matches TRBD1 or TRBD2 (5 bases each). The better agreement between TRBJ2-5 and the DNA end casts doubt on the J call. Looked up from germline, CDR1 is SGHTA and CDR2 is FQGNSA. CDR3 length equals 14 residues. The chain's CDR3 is CASSLAPGAETQYF. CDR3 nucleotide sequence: TGTGCCAGCAGCTTAGCCCCCGGGGCGGAGACCCAGTACTTC.

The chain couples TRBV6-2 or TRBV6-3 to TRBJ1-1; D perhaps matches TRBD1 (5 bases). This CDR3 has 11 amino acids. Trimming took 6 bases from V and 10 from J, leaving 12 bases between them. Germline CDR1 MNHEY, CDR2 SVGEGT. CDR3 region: CASSPGSRAFF. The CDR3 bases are TGTGCCAGCAGCCCAGGGAGTCGAGCTTTCTTT.

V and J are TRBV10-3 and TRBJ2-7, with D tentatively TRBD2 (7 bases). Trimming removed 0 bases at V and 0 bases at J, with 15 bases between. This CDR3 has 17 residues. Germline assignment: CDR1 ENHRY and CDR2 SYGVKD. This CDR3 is CAISESRGRGISYEQYF. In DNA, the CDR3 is TGTGCCATCAGTGAGTCGAGGGGGAGGGGGATCTCCTACGAGCAGTACTTC.

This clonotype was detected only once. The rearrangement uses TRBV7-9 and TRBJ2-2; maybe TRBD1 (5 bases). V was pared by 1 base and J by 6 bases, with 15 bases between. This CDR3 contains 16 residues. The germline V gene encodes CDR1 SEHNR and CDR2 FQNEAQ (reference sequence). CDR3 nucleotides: TGTGCCAGCAGCTTAGAGGGGATGGCGAGATCCGGGGAGCTGTTTTTT. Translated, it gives CASSLEGMARSGELFF.

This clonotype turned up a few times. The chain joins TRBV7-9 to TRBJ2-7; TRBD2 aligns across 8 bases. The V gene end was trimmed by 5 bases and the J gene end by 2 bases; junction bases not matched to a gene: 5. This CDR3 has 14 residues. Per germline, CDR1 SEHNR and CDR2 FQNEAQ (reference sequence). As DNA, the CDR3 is TGTGCCAGCAGCCCTAGCGGGTCGACCTACGAGCAGTACTTC. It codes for CASSPSGSTYEQYF.

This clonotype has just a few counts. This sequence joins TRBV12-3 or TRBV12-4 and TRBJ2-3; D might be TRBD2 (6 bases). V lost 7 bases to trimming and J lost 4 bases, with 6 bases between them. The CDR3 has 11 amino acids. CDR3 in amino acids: CASTSADTQYF. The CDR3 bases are TGTGCCAGCACTAGCGCAGATACGCAGTATTTT.

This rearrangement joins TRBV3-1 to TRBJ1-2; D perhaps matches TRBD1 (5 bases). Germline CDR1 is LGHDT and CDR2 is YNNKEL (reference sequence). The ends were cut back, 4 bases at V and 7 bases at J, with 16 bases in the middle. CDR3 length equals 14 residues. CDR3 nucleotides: TGTGCCAGCAGCCGCGGGACCGCTAGCTCTGGCTACACCTTC. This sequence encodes CASSRGTASSGYTF.

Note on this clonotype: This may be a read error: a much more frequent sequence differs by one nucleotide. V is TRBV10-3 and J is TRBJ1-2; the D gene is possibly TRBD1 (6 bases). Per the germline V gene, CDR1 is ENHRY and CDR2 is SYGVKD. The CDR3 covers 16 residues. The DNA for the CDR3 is TGTGCCATCAGGGGGGCGAGGGGGATCGATAACTGTGGCTACACCTTC. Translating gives CAIRGARGIDNCGYTF.

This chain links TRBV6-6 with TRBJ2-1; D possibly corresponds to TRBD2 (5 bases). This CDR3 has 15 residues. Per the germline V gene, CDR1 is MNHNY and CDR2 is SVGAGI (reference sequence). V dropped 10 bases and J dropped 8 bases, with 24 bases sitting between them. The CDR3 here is CAKRARTPKSDEQFF. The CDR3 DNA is TGTGCCAAGAGGGCCCGGACTCCCAAGTCAGATGAGCAGTTCTTC.

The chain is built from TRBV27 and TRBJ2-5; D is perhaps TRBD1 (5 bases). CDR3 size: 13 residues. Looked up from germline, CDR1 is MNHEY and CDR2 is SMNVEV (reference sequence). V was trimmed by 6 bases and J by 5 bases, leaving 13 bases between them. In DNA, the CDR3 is TGTGCCAGCAGACCGTGGGGCGGCGAGACCCAGTACTTC. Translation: CASRPWGGETQYF.

The CDR3 sequence: CASSLRSGGSGGYTF. CDR3 DNA sequence: TGTGCCAGCAGTTTAAGATCGGGTGGTTCCGGTGGCTACACCTTC. The chain recombines TRBV12-3 or TRBV12-4 with TRBJ1-2; unclear D gene. Between the trimmed V and J ends, which lost 2 bases and 7 bases, there was a span of 17 bases. The CDR3 is 15 amino acids.

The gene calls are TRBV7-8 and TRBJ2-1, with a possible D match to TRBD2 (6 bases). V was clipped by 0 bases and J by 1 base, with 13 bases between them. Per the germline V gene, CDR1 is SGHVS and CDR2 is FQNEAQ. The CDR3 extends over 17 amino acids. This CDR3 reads CASSLAGGPSSYNEQFF. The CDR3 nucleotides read TGTGCCAGCAGCTTAGCGGGGGGTCCCAGTTCCTACAATGAGCAGTTCTTC.

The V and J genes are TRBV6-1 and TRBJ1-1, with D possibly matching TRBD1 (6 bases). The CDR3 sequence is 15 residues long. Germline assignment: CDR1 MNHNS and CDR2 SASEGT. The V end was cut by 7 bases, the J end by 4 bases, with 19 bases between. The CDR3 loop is CASTTPLTGGTEAFF. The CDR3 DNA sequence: TGTGCCAGCACCACACCCCTGACAGGAGGCACTGAAGCTTTCTTT.

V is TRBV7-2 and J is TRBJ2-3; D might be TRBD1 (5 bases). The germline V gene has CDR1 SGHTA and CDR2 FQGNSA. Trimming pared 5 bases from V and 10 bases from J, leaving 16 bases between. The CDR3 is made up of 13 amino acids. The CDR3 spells CASSPPGQPAQYF. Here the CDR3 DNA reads TGTGCCAGCAGCCCCCCAGGGCAGCCTGCGCAGTATTTT.

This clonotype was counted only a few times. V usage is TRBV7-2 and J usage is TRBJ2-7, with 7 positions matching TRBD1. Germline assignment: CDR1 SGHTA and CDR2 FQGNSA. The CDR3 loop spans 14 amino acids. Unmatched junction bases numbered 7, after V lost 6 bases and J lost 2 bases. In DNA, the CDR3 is TGTGCCAGCAGTAGAGGGGACAGAGCCTACGAGCAGTACTTC. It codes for CASSRGDRAYEQYF.